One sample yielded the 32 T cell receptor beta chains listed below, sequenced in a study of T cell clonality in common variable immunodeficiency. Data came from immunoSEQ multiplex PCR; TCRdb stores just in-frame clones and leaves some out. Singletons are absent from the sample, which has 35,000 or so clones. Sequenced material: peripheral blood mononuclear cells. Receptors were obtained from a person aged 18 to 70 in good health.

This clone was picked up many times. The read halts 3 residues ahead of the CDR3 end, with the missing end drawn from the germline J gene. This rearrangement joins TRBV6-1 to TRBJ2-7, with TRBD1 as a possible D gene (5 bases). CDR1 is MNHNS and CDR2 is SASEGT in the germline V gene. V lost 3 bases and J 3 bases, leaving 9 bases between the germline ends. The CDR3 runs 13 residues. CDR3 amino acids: CASSDRANYEQYF. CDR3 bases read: TGTGCCAGCAGTGACAGGGCCAACTACGAG.

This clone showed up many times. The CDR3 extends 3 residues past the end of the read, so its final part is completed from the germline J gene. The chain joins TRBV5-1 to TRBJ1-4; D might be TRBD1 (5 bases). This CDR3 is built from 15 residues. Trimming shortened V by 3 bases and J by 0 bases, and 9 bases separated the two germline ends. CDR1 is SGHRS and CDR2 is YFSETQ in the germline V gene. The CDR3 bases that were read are TGCGCCAGCAGCTCAGGGTCGTCAACTAATGAAAAA. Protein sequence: CASSSGSSTNEK. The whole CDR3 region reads CASSSGSSTNEKLFF.

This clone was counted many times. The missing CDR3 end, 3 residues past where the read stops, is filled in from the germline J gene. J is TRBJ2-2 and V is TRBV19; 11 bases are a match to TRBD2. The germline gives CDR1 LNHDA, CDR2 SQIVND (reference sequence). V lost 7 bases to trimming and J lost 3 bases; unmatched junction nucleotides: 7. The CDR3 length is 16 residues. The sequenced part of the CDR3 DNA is TGTGCCAGTATCTCGGGGACTAGCGGTGACACCGGGGAG. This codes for CASISGTSGDTGE. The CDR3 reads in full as CASISGTSGDTGELFF.

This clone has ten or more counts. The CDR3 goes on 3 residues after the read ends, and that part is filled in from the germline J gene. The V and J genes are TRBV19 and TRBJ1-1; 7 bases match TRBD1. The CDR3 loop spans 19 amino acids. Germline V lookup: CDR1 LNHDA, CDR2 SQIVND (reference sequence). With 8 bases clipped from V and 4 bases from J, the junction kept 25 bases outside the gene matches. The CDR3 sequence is CASRGQLDRVRLLGTEAFF. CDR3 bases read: TGTGCCAGTCGAGGCCAGTTAGACAGGGTGAGACTGTTGGGCACTGAA.

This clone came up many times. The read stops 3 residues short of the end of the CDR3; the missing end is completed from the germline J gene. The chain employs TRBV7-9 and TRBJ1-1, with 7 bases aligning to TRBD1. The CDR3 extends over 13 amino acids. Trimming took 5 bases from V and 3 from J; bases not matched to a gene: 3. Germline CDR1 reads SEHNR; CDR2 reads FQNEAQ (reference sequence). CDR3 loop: CASSRDSYTEAFF. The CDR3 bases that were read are TGTGCCAGCAGCCGGGACAGCTACACTGAA. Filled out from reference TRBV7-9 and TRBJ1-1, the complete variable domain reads DTGVSQNPRHKITKRGQNVTFRCDPISEHNRLYWYRQTLGQGPEFLTYFQNEAQLEKSRLLSDRFSAERPKGSFSTLEIQRTEQGDSAMYLCASSRDSYTEAFFGQGTRLTVV.

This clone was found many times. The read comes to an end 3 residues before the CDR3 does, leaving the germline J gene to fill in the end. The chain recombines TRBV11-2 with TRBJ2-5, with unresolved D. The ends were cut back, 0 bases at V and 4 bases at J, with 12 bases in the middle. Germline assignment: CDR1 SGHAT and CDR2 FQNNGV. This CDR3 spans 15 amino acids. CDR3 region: CASSLDRRTRETQYF. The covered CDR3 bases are TGTGCCAGCAGCTTAGATCGCCGAACGCGAGAGACC.

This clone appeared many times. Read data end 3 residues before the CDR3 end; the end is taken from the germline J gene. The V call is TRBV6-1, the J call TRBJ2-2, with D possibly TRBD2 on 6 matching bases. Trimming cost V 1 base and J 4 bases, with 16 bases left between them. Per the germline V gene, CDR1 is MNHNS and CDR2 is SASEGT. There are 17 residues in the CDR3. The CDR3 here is CASSEGIGGVATGELFF. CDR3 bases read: TGTGCCAGCAGTGAAGGTATCGGGGGAGTAGCCACCGGGGAG.

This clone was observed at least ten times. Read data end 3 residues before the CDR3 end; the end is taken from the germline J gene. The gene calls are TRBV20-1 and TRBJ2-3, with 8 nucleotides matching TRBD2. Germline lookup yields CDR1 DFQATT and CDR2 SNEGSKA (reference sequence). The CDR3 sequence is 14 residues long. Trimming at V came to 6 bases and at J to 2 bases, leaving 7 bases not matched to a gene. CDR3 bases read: TGCAGTGCAGGGGGGGGACTAGACACAGATACG. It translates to CSAGGGLDTDT. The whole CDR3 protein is CSAGGGLDTDTQYF.

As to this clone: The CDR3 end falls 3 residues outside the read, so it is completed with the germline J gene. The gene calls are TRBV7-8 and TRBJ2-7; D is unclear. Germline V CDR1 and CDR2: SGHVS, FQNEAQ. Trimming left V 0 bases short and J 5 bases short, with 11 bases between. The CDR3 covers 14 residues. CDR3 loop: CASSLAAFPDEQYF. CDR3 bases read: TGTGCCAGCAGCTTAGCCGCGTTTCCCGACGAG. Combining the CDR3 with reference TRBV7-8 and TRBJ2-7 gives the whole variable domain GAGVSQSPRYKVAKRGQDVALRCDPISGHVSLFWYQQALGQGPEFLTYFQNEAQLDKSGLPSDRFFAERPEGSVSTLKIQRTQQEDSAVYLCASSLAAFPDEQYFGPGTRLTVT.

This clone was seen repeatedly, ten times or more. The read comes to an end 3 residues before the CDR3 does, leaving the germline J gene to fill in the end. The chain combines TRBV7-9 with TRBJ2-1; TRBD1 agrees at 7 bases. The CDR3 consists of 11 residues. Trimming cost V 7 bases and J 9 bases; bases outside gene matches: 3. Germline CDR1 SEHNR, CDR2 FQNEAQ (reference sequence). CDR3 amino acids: CASIYRGEQFF. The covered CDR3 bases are TGTGCCAGCATCTACAGGGGTGAG.

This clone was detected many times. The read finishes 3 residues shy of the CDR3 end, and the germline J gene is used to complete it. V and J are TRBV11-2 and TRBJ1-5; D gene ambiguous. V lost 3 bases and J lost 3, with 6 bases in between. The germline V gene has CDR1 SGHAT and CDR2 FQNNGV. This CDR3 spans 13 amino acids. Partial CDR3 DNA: TGTGCCAGCAGCTTGGGCACCAATCAGCCC. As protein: CASSLGTNQP. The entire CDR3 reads CASSLGTNQPQHF.

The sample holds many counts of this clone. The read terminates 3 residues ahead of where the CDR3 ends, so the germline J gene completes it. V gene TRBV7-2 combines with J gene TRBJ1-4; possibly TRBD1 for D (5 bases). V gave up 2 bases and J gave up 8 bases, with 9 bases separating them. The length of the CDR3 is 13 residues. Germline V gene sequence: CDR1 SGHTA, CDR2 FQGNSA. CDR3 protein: CASSLTGQEKLFF. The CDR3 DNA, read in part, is TGTGCCAGCAGCTTAACAGGCCAGGAAAAA.

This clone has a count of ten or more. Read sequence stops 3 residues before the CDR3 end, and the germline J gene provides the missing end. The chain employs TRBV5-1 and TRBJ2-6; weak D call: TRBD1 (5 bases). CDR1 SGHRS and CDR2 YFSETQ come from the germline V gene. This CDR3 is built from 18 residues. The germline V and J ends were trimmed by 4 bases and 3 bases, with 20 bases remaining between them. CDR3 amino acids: CASSGGRQGYSGANVLTF. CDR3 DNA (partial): TGCGCCAGCAGCGGCGGACGCCAGGGCTATAGTGGGGCCAACGTC.

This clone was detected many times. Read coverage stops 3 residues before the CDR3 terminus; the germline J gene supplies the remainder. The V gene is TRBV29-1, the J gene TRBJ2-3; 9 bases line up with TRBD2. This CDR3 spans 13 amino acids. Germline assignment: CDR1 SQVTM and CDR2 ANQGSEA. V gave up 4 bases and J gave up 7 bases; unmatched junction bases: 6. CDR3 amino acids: CSVGSGSKNTQYF. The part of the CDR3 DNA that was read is TGCAGCGTTGGTAGCGGGAGTAAAAATACG.

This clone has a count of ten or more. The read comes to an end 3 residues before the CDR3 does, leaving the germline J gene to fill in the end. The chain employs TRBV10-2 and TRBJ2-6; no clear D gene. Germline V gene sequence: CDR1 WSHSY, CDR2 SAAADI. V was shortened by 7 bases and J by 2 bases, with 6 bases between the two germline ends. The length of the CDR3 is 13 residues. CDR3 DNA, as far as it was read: TGCGCCAGCATCAGGCCTGGGGCCAACGTC. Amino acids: CASIRPGANV. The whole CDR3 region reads CASIRPGANVLTF.

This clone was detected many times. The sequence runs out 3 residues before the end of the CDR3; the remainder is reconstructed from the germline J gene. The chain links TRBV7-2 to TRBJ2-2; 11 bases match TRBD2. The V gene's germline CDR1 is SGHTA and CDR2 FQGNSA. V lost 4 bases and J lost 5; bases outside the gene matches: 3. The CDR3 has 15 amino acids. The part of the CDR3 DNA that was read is TGTGCCAGCAGCTCGACTAGCGGGATTACCGGGGAG. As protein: CASSSTSGITGE. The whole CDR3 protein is CASSSTSGITGELFF.

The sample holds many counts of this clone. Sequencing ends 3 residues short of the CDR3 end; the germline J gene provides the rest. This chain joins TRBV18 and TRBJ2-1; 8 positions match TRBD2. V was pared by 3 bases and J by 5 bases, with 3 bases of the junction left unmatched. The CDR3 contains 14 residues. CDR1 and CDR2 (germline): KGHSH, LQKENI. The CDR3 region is CASSPSLADNEQFF. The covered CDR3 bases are TGTGCCAGCTCACCCTCACTAGCGGACAATGAG.

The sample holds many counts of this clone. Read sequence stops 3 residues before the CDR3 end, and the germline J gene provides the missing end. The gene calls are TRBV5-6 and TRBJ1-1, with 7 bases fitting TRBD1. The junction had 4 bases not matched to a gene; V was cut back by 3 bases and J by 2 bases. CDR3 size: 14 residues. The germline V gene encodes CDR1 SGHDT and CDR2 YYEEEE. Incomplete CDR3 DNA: TGTGCCAGCAGCTCACAGGGGATAAACACTGAA. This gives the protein CASSSQGINTE. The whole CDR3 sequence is CASSSQGINTEAFF.

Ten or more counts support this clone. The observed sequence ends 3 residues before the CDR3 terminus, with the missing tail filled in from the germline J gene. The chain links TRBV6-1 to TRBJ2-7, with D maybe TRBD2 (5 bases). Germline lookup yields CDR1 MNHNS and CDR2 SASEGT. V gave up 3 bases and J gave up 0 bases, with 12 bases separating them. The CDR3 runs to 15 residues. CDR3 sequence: CASSDSGLSSYEQYF. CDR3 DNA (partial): TGTGCCAGCAGTGATTCCGGACTCAGCTCCTACGAG.

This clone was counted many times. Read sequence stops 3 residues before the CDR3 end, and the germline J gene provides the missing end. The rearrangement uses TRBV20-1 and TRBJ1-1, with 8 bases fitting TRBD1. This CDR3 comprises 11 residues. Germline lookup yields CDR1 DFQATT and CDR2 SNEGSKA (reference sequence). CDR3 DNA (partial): TGCAGTGCTACCCGACAGGGGGAA. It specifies CSATRQGE. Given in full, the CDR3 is CSATRQGEAFF.

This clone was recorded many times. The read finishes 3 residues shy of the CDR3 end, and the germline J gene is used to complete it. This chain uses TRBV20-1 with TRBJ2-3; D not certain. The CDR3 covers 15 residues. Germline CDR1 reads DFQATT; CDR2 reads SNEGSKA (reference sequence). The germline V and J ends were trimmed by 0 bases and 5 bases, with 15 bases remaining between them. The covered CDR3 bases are TGCAGTGCTAGAGACAACAAACACGTTTTAGATACG. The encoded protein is CSARDNKHVLDT. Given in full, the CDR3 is CSARDNKHVLDTQYF.

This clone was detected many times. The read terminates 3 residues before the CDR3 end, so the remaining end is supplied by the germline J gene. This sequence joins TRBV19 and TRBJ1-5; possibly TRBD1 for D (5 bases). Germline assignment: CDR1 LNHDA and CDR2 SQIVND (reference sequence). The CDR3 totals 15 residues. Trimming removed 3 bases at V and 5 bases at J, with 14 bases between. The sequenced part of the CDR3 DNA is TGTGCCAGTAGTATCAGGAGGGGAATCGATCAGCCC. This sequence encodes CASSIRRGIDQP. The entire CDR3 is CASSIRRGIDQPQHF.

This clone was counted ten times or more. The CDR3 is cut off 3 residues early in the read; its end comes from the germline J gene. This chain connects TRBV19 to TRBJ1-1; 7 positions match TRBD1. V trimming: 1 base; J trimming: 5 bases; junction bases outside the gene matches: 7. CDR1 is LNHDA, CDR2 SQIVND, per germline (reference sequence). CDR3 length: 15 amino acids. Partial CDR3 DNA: TGTGCCAGTAGTATAGGGGACAGTTGGCGGACTGAA. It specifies CASSIGDSWRTE. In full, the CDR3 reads CASSIGDSWRTEAFF.

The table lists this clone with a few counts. The CDR3 DNA, read in part, is TGTGCCTGGGCGGGACAGGGTAATTCACCC. Amino acids: CAWAGQGNSP. The whole CDR3 sequence reads CAWAGQGNSPLHF. The chain couples TRBV30 to TRBJ1-6; the match to TRBD1 covers 9 bases. The sequence runs out 3 residues before the end of the CDR3; the remainder is reconstructed from the germline J gene. CDR1 is GTSNPN and CDR2 is SVGIG in the germline V gene (reference sequence). The V segment lost 5 bases and the J segment 6 bases; nucleotides outside the gene matches: 2. The CDR3 extends over 13 amino acids.

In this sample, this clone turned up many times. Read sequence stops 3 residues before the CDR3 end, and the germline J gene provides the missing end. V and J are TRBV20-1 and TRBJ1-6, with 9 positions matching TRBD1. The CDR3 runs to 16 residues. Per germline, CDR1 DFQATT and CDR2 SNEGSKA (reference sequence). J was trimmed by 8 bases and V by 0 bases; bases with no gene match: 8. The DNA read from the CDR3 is TGCAGTGCTAGAGACCGGGGACAGGGCGCATATTCACCC. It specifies CSARDRGQGAYSP. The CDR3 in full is CSARDRGQGAYSPLHF.

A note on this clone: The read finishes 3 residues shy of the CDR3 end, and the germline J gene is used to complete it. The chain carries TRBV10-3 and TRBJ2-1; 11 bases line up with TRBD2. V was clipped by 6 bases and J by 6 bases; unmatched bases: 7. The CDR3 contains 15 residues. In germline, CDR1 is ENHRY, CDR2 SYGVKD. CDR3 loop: CAIRLAGGLGNEQFF. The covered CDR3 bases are TGTGCCATCAGATTAGCGGGAGGGCTCGGCAATGAG.

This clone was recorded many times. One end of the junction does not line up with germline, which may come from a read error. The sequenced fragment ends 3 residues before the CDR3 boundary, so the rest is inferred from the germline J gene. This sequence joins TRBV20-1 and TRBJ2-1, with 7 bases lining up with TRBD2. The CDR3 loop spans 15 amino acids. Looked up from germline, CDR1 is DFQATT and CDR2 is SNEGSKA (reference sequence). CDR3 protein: CSARDLGAGKYEQFF. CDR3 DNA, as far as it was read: TGTAGTGCTAGAGATCTCGGAGCGGGAAAATATGAG.

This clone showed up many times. The sequenced part of the CDR3 DNA is TGTGCCAGCAGCCGCCCGGGACAGCAGGGC. This sequence encodes CASSRPGQQG. The CDR3 as a whole reads CASSRPGQQGYTF. This sequence joins TRBV3-1 (or the pseudogene TRBV3-2) and TRBJ1-2; TRBD1 aligns across 7 bases. The CDR3 end is not reached by the read, which stops 3 residues before it; the germline J gene fills it in. CDR1 and CDR2 from the germline V gene are LGHDT and YNNKEL (reference sequence). The CDR3 runs 13 residues.

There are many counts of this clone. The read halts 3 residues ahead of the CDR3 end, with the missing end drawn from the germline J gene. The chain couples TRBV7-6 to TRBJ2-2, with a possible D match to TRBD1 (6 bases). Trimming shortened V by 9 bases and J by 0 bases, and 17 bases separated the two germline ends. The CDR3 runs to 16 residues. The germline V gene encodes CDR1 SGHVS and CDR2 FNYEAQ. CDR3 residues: CARTPGQGTNTGELFF. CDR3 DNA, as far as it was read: TGTGCCAGGACACCAGGGCAGGGGACGAACACCGGGGAG.

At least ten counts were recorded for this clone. The DNA read from the CDR3 is TGTGCCAGCAGCCCGGGACAGGTGGGGTACGAG. Translated: CASSPGQVGYE. In full, the CDR3 reads CASSPGQVGYEQYF. The V gene is TRBV7-9, the J gene TRBJ2-7; 8 positions agree with TRBD1. The read gets to within 3 residues of the CDR3 end, and the germline J gene fills in the rest. The germline V gene encodes CDR1 SEHNR and CDR2 FQNEAQ (reference sequence). With V trimmed by 5 bases and J by 4 bases, 7 bases remained unmatched. The CDR3 is 14 residues long.

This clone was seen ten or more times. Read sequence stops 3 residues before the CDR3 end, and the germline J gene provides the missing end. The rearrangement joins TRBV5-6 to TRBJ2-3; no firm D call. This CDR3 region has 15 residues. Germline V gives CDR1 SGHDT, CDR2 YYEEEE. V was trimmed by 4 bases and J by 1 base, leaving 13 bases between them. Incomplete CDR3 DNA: TGTGCCAGCAGCAAGAGCCTAGTAGGCACAGATACG. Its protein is CASSKSLVGTDT. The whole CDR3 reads CASSKSLVGTDTQYF.

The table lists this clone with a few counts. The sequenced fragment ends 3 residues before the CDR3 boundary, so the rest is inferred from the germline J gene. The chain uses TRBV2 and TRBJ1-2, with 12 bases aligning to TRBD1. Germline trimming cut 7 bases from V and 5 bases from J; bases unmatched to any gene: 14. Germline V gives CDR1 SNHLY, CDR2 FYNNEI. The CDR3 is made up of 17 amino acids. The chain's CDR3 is CASIFGTGGLSAYGYTF. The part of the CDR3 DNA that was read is TGTGCCAGCATTTTTGGGACAGGGGGCCTATCGGCATATGGC.